Included here is one T cell receptor (beta chain) sequence, with context. The antigen it binds to is not known. Nothing much larger sits one base from this clone, and base qualities are not available. These data are taken from a study of early T cells in non-severe SARS-CoV-2 infection (dated by TCRdb to 2020 to 2022). Turning to the overall study: TCR sequencing used bulk RNA from unsorted whole blood, so alpha and beta chains could not be paired.

Set within a cohort of healthcare workers in London, UK, this nested case-control study involved weekly PCR testing of nasopharyngeal swabs along with blood sampling. Healthcare workers were enrolled in the week of the UK lockdown, from 23 to 31 March 2020, and were followed every week for up to about 16 weeks. Library preparation was by 5' RACE. Sequenced on a NextSeq 500. Unique molecular identifiers were attached to individual cDNA molecules in the TCR library protocol so that sequencing error and PCR bias could be corrected. Both TCR alpha and beta chains were sequenced, and tight co-correlation was observed between alpha and beta sequence abundances in each sample. In the original analysis: Decombinator V4 was used to annotate the V gene, J gene and CDR3 of the TCR sequences. Expanded TCRs were defined as changing significantly between any two time points under a Poisson model with p below 0.0001. TCR abundances were normalised to the total number of TCRs sequenced in each sample and reported as counts per million. TRAV1-2 paired with TRAJ12, TRAJ20 or TRAJ33 defined MAIT TCRs, while TRAV10 paired with TRAJ18 defined iNKT TCRs. A search of VDJdb, accessed on 1 November 2021, was run for TCRs annotated to CMV, EBV and SARS-CoV-2, with TCRs annotated for multiple antigens excluded. Using fastp trimming at Q25 and MiXCR clonotype assembly, TCRdb reanalyzed the public sequencing data and kept in-frame beta chains. When rows share a CDR3 protein, they turn into one entry using the most common DNA and genes. These V and J calls rely on TCRdb rather than the paper's analysis. The sample has 85,000 to 100,000 distinct CDR3 sequences on record, less than 15% of them singletons. Of the sample, over 2% is held by the ten largest clones.

What the authors observed across the whole study: VDJdb matching was skewed toward anti-spike CD8 responses, so virus-specific expansions were likely underestimated and private and CD4 specificities were missed.

Sequences ENHRY (CDR1) and SYGVKD (CDR2) are obtained from the germline V gene. V is clipped by 9 bases and J by 5 bases, and the sequence between their germline boundaries is 7 bases long. There are 10 amino acids in the CDR3, from cysteine to phenylalanine inclusive. Just CDR3 DNA is preserved here, 30 bases in frame from base 1. The rearranged chain carries TRBV10-3 and TRBJ1-2, with an unclear D gene assignment. Material for sequencing was whole blood. The sequence was obtained from an adult who was a healthcare worker with PCR-confirmed SARS-CoV-2 infection or an uninfected control (not recorded which). The DNA sequence is TGTGCCATGAGAGGGTATGGCTACACCTTC. Translated, this is CAMRGYGYTF.